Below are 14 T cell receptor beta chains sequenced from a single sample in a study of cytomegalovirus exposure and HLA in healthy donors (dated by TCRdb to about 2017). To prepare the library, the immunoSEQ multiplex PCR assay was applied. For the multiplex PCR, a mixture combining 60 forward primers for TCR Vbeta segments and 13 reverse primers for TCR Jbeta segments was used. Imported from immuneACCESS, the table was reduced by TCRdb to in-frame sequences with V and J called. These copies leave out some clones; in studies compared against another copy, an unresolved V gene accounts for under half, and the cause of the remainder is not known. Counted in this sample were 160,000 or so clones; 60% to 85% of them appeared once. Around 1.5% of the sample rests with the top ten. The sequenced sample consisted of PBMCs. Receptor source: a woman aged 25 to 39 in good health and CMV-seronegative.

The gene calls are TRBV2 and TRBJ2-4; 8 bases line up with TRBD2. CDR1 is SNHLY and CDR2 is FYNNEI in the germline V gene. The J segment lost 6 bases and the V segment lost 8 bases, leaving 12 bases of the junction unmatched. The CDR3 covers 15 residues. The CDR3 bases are TGTGCCAGCCACCTTTATAGCGGGGAGCTAAACATTCAGTACTTC. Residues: CASHLYSGELNIQYF.

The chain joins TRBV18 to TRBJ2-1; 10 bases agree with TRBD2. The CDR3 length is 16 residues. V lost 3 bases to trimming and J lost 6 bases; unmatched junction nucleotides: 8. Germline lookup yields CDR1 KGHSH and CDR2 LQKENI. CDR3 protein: CASSPMISGGANEQFF. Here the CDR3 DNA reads TGTGCCAGCTCACCTATGATAAGCGGGGGGGCCAATGAGCAGTTCTTC.

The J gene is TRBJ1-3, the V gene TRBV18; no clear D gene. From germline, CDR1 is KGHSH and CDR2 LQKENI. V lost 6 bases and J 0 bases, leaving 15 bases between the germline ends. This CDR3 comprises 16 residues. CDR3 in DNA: TGTGCCAGCTCGGGCGGACTGCGCGACTCTGGAAACACCATATATTTT. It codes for CASSGGLRDSGNTIYF.

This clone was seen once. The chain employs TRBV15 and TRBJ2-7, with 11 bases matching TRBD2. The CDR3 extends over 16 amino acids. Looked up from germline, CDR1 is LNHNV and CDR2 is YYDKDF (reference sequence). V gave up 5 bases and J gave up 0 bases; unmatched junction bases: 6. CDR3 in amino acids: CATSRTSGGASYEQYF. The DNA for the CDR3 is TGTGCCACCAGCCGCACTAGCGGGGGAGCCTCCTACGAGCAGTACTTC.

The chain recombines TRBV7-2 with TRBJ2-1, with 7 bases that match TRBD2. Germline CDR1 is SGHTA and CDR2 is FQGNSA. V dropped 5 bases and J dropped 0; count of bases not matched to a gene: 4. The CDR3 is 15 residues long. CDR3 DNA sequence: TGTGCCAGCAGCCGGACTAGAACCTCCTACAATGAGCAGTTCTTC. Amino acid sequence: CASSRTRTSYNEQFF. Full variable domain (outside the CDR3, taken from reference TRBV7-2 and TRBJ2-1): GAGVSQSPSNKVTEKGKDVELRCDPISGHTALYWYRQSLGQGLEFLIYFQGNSAPDKSGLPSDRFSAERTGGSVSTLTIQRTQQEDSAVYLCASSRTRTSYNEQFFGPGTRLTVL.

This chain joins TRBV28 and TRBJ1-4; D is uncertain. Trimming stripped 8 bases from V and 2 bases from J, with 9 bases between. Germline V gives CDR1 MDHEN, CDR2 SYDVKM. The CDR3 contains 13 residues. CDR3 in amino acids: CASREFTNEKLFF. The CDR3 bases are TGTGCCAGCCGGGAATTTACTAATGAAAAACTGTTTTTT.

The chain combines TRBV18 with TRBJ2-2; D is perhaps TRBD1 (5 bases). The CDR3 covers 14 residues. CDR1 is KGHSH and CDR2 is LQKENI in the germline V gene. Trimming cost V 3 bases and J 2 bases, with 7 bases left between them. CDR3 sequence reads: CASSPGPNTGELFF. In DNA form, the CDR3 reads TGTGCCAGCTCACCGGGGCCTAACACCGGGGAGCTGTTTTTT.

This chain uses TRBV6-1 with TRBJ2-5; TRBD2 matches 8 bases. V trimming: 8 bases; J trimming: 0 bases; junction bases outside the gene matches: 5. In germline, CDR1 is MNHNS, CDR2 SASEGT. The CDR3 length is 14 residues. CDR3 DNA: TGTGCCAGCGTAGTAGCGGGGAACCAAGAGACCCAGTACTTC. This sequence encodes CASVVAGNQETQYF.

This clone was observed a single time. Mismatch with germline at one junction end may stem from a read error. CDR3 sequence (DNA): TGTTCCAGCAGCCCACCAGGGTTTATCGAGCAGTACTTC. As protein: CSSSPPGFIEQYF. The J gene is TRBJ2-7, the V gene TRBV7-9, with a tentative D call TRBD1 (5 bases). The germline V gene encodes CDR1 SEHNR and CDR2 FQNEAQ (reference sequence). CDR3 length: 13 amino acids.

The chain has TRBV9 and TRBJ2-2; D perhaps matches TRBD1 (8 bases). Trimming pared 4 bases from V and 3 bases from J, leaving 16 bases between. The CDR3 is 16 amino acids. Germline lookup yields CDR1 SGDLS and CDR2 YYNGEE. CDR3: CASSFQGAGDTGELFF. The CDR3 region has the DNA TGTGCCAGCAGCTTCCAGGGGGCGGGGGACACCGGGGAGCTGTTTTTT.

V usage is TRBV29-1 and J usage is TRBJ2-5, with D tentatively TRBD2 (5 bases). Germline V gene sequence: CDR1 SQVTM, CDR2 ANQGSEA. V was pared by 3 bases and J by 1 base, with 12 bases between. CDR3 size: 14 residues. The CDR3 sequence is CSVEVARAQETQYF. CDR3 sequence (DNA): TGCAGCGTTGAGGTTGCGAGGGCCCAAGAGACCCAGTACTTC.

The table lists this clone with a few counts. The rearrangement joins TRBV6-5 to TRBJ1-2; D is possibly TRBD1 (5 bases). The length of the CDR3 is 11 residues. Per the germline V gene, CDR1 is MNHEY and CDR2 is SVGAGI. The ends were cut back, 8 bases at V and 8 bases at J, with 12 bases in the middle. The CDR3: CASSLGGGYTF. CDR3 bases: TGTGCCAGCTCGTTGGGGGGGGGCTACACCTTC.

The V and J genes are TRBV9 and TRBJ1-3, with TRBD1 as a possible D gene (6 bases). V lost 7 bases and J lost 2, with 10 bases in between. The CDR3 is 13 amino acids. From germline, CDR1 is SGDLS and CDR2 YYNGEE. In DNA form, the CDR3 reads TGTGCCAGCGAAGGGGGAGCTGGAAACACCATATATTTT. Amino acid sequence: CASEGGAGNTIYF.

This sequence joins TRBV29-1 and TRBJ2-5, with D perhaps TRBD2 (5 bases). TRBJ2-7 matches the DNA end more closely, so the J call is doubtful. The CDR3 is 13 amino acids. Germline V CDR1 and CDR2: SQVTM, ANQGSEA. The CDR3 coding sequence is TGCAGCGTTGAAGATCTTGGGAGCTACGAGCAGTACTTC. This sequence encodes CSVEDLGSYEQYF.